This TCR beta chain was sequenced during a study of vaccination effects on CD4 cells after COVID-19. With the ViraFEST assay, the study expanded antigen-specific CD4+ T cells using viral peptide pools, then sequenced them. Investigators separated out CD4+ T cells once approximately 9 days of culture had passed. The healthy vaccine recipients, who had no prior SARS-CoV-2 infection, showed negative nucleocapsid antibodies. Half-medium changes using IL-2 medium occurred on days 3 and 7. Only in-frame clones appear in the TCRdb table, and some are missing; sequencing was by immunoSEQ multiplex PCR. The data hold about 73,000 clones, with under 85% observed a single time. As concerns this clone: Its antigen remains unknown.

CDR1 and CDR2 from the germline V gene are SGHKS and YYEKEE (reference sequence). V lost 0 bases, J lost 5 bases, and 7 bases stayed unmatched. The CDR3 consists of 16 residues. The sequencing used CD4+ T cells from PBMCs cultured with HCoV-NL63 spike peptides, collected before COVID-19 vaccination. The origin of this receptor is a human donor who received a COVID-19 vaccine. The chain uses TRBV5-5 and TRBJ2-3, with 9 bases lining up with TRBD1. The CDR3 sequence is CASSLAPGQGLDTQYF. CDR3 DNA: TGTGCCAGCAGCTTGGCCCCGGGACAGGGTTTAGATACGCAGTATTTT.